Shown below are 18 T cell receptor beta chains from a single sample sequenced in a study of blood T cell repertoires in COVID-19. Repertoires were generated with immunoSEQ multiplex PCR, while TCRdb's copy carries only in-frame clones and drops some. The table shows approximately 120,000 clones, with 75% to 90% occurring only once. The sample consisted of peripheral blood. All receptors come from a human donor in a cohort sampled during active COVID-19.

This clone was seen only once. This rearrangement joins TRBV7-2 to TRBJ1-2; 7 bases fit TRBD1. The CDR3 has 15 residues. J gave up 4 bases and V 5 bases, and 10 bases lay outside the gene matches. Germline-derived CDR1 and CDR2 are SGHTA and FQGNSA. CDR3 bases: TGTGCCAGCAGCCGCCCGATGGACAGGTTCTATGGCTACACCTTC. It is translated as CASSRPMDRFYGYTF.

The rearrangement uses TRBV2 and TRBJ1-5, with TRBD1 matching over 9 bases. V lost 5 bases, J lost 0 bases, and 2 bases stayed unmatched. The CDR3 totals 15 residues. The germline V gene encodes CDR1 SNHLY and CDR2 FYNNEI. The CDR3 sequence: CASSPDRGSNQPQHF. The CDR3 coding sequence is TGTGCCAGCAGTCCGGACAGGGGTAGCAATCAGCCCCAGCATTTT.

The chain recombines TRBV19 with TRBJ2-4; 11 bases are a match to TRBD1. Trimming cost V 8 bases and J 6 bases; bases outside gene matches: 6. Germline V lookup: CDR1 LNHDA, CDR2 SQIVND (reference sequence). The CDR3 extends over 14 amino acids. In nucleotides, the CDR3 is TGTGCCAGTTCTCCGGGACAGGGGGGAAACATTCAGTACTTC. This translates into CASSPGQGGNIQYF.

The chain combines TRBV13 with TRBJ2-1; TRBD2 aligns across 12 bases. This CDR3 has 16 residues. The V segment lost 5 bases and the J segment 7 bases; nucleotides outside the gene matches: 9. The germline gives CDR1 PRHDT, CDR2 FYEKMQ (reference sequence). CDR3: CASSTSGLAGLNEQFF. Here the CDR3 DNA reads TGTGCCAGCAGCACGAGCGGACTAGCGGGGCTAAATGAGCAGTTCTTC.

The chain recombines TRBV9 with TRBJ2-3, with D tentatively TRBD2 (6 bases). Between the trimmed V and J ends, which lost 3 bases and 3 bases, there was a span of 14 bases. This CDR3 has 15 amino acids. Germline CDR1 is SGDLS and CDR2 is YYNGEE. The CDR3 nucleotides are TGTGCCAGCAGCGCATCCGGCCGGGGGACAGATACGCAGTATTTT. This sequence encodes CASSASGRGTDTQYF.

This clone occurred once. The J gene is TRBJ2-7, the V gene TRBV6-1, with a possible D match to TRBD1 (8 bases). Germline CDR1 reads MNHNS; CDR2 reads SASEGT. Deletions cut 3 bases from V and 6 bases from J, with 15 bases between. The CDR3 is 14 residues long. The CDR3 sequence is CASSDRQGRGEQYV. The CDR3, as DNA: TGTGCCAGCAGTGACCGACAGGGGAGGGGCGAGCAGTACGTC.

This clone has only a few counts. The chain joins TRBV6-2 or TRBV6-3 to TRBJ2-7; a possible D gene is TRBD1 (6 bases). There are 14 residues in the CDR3. The germline gives CDR1 MNHEY, CDR2 SVGEGT. V was shortened by 5 bases and J by 2 bases, with 13 bases between the two germline ends. The CDR3 here is CASSPGTTTYEQYV. The CDR3 DNA reads TGTGCCAGCAGTCCCGGGACAACTACCTACGAGCAGTACGTC.

In the case of this clone: The DNA is left out, because the CDR3 cannot be placed on it with certainty; the CDR3 is given as TCRdb lists it. The rearrangement joins TRBV20-1 to TRBJ2-1; the table's D call, TRBD2, was not checked against the DNA. Germline loops: CDR1 DFQATT, CDR2 SNEGSKA (reference sequence). The CDR3 region is 11 residues in length, termini included. The CDR3 sequence is CSASTSAVEFF.

This chain links TRBV7-9 with TRBJ2-1, with D possibly TRBD2 on 5 matching bases. Germline assignment: CDR1 SEHNR and CDR2 FQNEAQ (reference sequence). The V end was cut by 3 bases, the J end by 8 bases, with 8 bases between. The CDR3 runs to 12 residues. CDR3 protein: CASSLKLDEQFF. CDR3 bases: TGTGCCAGCAGCTTGAAACTAGATGAGCAGTTCTTC.

The V call is TRBV6-1, the J call TRBJ2-7; D is uncertain. This CDR3 contains 15 residues. V lost 2 bases and J 0 bases, leaving 11 bases between the germline ends. Germline V lookup: CDR1 MNHNS, CDR2 SASEGT. The CDR3 DNA sequence: TGTGCCAGCAGTGAAACTTTCGTACCCTCCTACGAGCAGTACGTC. This gives the protein CASSETFVPSYEQYV.

This chain uses TRBV23-1 with TRBJ2-1; 8 bases are shared with TRBD2. TRBV23-1 is reported as an ORF; its role is uncertain. This CDR3 is built from 18 residues. V shed 4 bases, J shed 4 bases, and the junction held 15 bases outside the gene matches. The CDR3 is CASSPDSGTLRGYNEQFF. As DNA, the CDR3 is TGCGCCAGCAGTCCAGATAGCGGGACCCTAAGGGGGTACAATGAGCAGTTCTTC.

This rearrangement joins TRBV11-2 to TRBJ2-3; D is unresolved. Trimming removed 1 base from V and 5 bases from J, with 4 bases in between. The CDR3 contains 12 residues. Looked up from germline, CDR1 is SGHAT and CDR2 is FQNNGV. CDR3 sequence reads: CASSLGQDTQYF. CDR3 nucleotides: TGTGCCAGCAGCTTAGGTCAAGATACGCAGTATTTT.

CDR3: CASRDRGQEQYV. The CDR3 nucleotides read TGTGCCTCGCGGGACAGGGGGCAGGAGCAGTACGTC. The chain links TRBV10-3 to TRBJ2-7; 12 bases map to TRBD1. The J segment lost 7 bases and the V segment lost 11 bases, leaving 6 bases of the junction unmatched. CDR1 ENHRY and CDR2 SYGVKD come from the germline V gene. The CDR3 is 12 residues long.

J is TRBJ1-1 and V is TRBV5-6; tentative D call: TRBD1 (5 bases). The V end was cut by 0 bases, the J end by 0 bases, with 12 bases between. CDR3 length equals 16 residues. CDR1 SGHDT and CDR2 YYEEEE come from the germline V gene. This CDR3 is CASSLETGNMNTEAFF. The CDR3 DNA is TGTGCCAGCAGCTTGGAAACAGGAAACATGAACACTGAAGCTTTCTTT.

For the CDR3, the DNA is TGCGCCAGCAGACGAACAGCGGGATCCAATGAGCAGTTCTTC. It yields the protein CASRRTAGSNEQFF. This chain joins TRBV5-1 and TRBJ2-1; 7 bases are shared with TRBD2. The CDR3 has 14 amino acids. The ends lost 5 bases at V and 6 bases at J; junction bases unmatched: 8. CDR1 is SGHRS and CDR2 is YFSETQ in the germline V gene.

The V call is TRBV18, the J call TRBJ1-2, with 8 bases fitting TRBD1. Germline values: CDR1 KGHSH, CDR2 LQKENI. CDR3 length: 13 amino acids. Trimming cost V 6 bases and J 4 bases; bases outside gene matches: 4. The CDR3, as DNA: TGTGCCAGCTCCATGGACAGGGTCTATGGCTACACCTTC. It codes for CASSMDRVYGYTF.

The J gene is TRBJ2-1, the V gene TRBV11-2, with 11 bases fitting TRBD1. Losses at the gene ends were 5 bases for V and 2 bases for J; bases not matched to a gene: 2. Germline lookup yields CDR1 SGHAT and CDR2 FQNNGV. The CDR3 runs 15 residues. CDR3 DNA sequence: TGTGCCAGCAGCACGGGACAGGGGGCCTACAATGAGCAGTTCTTC. Protein sequence: CASSTGQGAYNEQFF.

This chain joins TRBV6-2 or TRBV6-3 and TRBJ1-5; D is perhaps TRBD1 (6 bases). The germline gives CDR1 MNHEY, CDR2 SVGEGT. V was shortened by 6 bases and J by 3 bases, with 15 bases between the two germline ends. The CDR3 runs 15 residues. In DNA, the CDR3 is TGTGCCAGCAGCCCCGTAGGGGGATACAATCAGCCCCAGCATTTT. Amino acids: CASSPVGGYNQPQHF.